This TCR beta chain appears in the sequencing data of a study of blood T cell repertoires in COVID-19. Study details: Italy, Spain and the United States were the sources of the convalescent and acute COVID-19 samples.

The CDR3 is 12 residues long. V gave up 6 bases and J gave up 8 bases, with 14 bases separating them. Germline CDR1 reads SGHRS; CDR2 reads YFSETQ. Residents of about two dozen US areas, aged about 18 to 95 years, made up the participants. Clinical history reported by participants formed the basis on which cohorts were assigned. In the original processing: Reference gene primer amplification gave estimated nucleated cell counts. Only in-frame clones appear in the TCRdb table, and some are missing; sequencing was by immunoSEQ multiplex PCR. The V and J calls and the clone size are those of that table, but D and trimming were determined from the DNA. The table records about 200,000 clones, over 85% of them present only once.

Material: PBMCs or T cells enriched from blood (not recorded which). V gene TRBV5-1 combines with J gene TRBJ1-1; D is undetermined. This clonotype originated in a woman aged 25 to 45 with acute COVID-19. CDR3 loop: CASKREGDEAFF. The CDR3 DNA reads TGCGCCAGCAAGCGGGAAGGAGACGAAGCTTTCTTT.